The clone carrying this T cell receptor (beta chain) showed up just a few times. V was cut by 6 bases and J by 2 bases, with 13 bases left in between. CDR1 LNHDA and CDR2 SQIVND come from the germline V gene (reference sequence). The CDR3 is made up of 14 amino acids. These data are taken from a study of blood T cell repertoires in COVID-19. Participants were aged about 18 to 90 years, lived in 20 to 25 US areas, and enrolled virtually. Authors' methods: Estimated nucleated cell counts came from reference gene primer amplification. Sequencing used immunoSEQ multiplex PCR; TCRdb keeps in-frame clones, though not all of them. The V and J calls and clone size are taken from that table; D and trimming were inferred from the DNA. The sample contains around 150,000 clones, more than 65% of which appear only once.

The chain employs TRBV19 and TRBJ1-2, with a tentative D call TRBD1 (6 bases). The sample was PBMCs or T cells enriched from blood (not recorded which). The receptor comes from a man in his fifties who had recovered from COVID-19. CDR3 sequence: CASSGTFTNYGYTF. DNA for the CDR3: TGTGCCAGTAGCGGGACATTCACGAACTATGGCTACACCTTC.